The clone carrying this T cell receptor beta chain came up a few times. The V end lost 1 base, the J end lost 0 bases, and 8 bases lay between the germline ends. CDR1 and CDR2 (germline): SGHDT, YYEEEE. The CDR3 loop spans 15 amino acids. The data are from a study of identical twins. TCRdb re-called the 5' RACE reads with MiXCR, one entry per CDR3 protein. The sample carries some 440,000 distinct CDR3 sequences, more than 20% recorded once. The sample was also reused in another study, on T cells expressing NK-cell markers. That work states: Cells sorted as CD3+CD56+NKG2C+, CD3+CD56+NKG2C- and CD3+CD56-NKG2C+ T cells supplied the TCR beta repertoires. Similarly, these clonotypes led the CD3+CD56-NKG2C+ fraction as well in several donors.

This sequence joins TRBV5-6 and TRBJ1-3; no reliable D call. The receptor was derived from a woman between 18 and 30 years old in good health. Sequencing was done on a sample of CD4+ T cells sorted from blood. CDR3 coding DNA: TGTGCCAGCAGCTTGCTCACTCACTCTGGAAACACCATATATTTT. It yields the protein CASSLLTHSGNTIYF.